This TCR beta chain was sequenced for a study of blood T cells in healthy people across ages (dated by TCRdb to about 2015). In the study overall: Template switching captured roughly one uniquely barcoded TCR beta cDNA molecule per two T cells in model experiments. To track age-related changes in TCR beta repertoire diversity, the study relied on deep sequencing normalized with unique cDNA molecular identifiers. Four age groups were formed from the donors: young (average 16 years), middle-aged (approximately 39), aged (about 62) and long-lived (approximately 80). To avoid experimental bias, donors of different ages were randomly spread across the sequencing lanes. For two donors (one aged 18 to 29 and one aged 80 or older), the study analyzed two additional independent replicas of 1 million unique cDNA reads from the same blood draw. Study-wide conclusions, independent of this receptor: There was a strong correlation between observed TCR beta diversity and the percentage of naive T cells measured by flow cytometry. Conclusive comparison of naive and antigen-experienced compartments was prevented by the profiling of bulk unsorted PBMCs. As age increased, observed TCR beta diversity per million T cells dropped in a roughly linear way, and a significant reduction was already evident by age 40. Because the CMV infection status of the donors was unknown, age-related changes in expanded clonotypes may potentially have been confounded. The long-lived group showed more naive CD4+ T cells, fewer expanded clones and increased TCR diversity than the aged group, suggesting age selection. Estimates of total diversity based on one million sequenced T cells were considered lower bounds and underestimates.

The donors were roughly 40 Caucasian individuals from Russia, aged roughly 6 to 90 years, who were systemically healthy. Around 9.8 milliliters of peripheral blood were collected from each donor into EDTA-treated Vacutainer tubes. Ficoll-Paque density-gradient centrifugation was used to isolate PBMCs, with at least 6 million per sample. Total RNA, at least 5 micrograms per sample, was extracted from PBMCs with Trizol reagent. The percentages of naive CD45RAhigh/CD27high T cells were determined by flow cytometry on a PBMC aliquot from every donor. From a lookup of the germline V gene, CDR1 and CDR2 are SGHRS and YFSETQ. A distance of 20 bases separates the germline ends of V and J, which lose 4 bases and 2 bases respectively. The CDR3 numbers 17 residues from cysteine through phenylalanine. CDR3 DNA only is kept here, 51 bases in frame from base 1. Receptor libraries were prepared by 5' RACE. TCRdb names Illumina HiSeq 2500 as the instrument used. A second about 6 to 11 cycle PCR used a sample-barcoded 5' primer and a J-beta primer mix. Each TCR beta cDNA molecule received a unique molecular identifier from a template-switch 5' adaptor carrying 12 random nucleotides. Each sample yielded at least 3 million CDR3-containing paired-end reads. All of the RNA was converted into first-strand cDNA using the Mint cDNA synthesis kit, with a TRBC-specific oligonucleotide serving as the primer. Following uracil-DNA glycosylase treatment, a first 18-cycle PCR with universal primers M1SS and BC2_uni_R was performed on all cDNA. Processing in the source paper ran as follows. Each sample was normalized by randomly selecting 1 million high-quality reads, each carrying a distinct molecular identifier. Reads sharing molecular identifiers were discarded rather than binned into consensus sequences. CDR3 identification, clonotype clustering and error correction used MiTCR with a Q25 quality threshold and the strictest error-elimination algorithm. A nonparametric unseen species model with Euler transformation was used to estimate lower-bound total TCR beta diversity. Using fastp trimming at Q25 and MiXCR clonotype assembly, TCRdb reanalyzed the public sequencing data and kept in-frame beta chains. Records with the same CDR3 protein are collapsed into one entry carrying the most frequent genes and DNA. The V and J calls, along with clone size, are taken from TCRdb and not from the paper's own processing. For this sample the table gives about 1.8 million distinct CDR3 sequences, of which around half were detected only once. Jointly, the top ten make up approximately 2.1% of the sample.

For this clonotype: This receptor's antigen is unknown. No much larger clonotype is one base removed from it; base qualities were not supplied.

The specimen was blood. This TCR was recovered from a woman aged 40 to 50 in good health. Recombination connected TRBV5-1 to TRBJ2-3; a tentative D call is TRBD2 (6 bases match). Read as DNA, the sequence is TGCGCCAGCAGCCCGGGCGGACTAAGCCATTTCACAGATACGCAGTATTTT. It codes for CASSPGGLSHFTDTQYF. The reference TRBV5-1 and TRBJ2-3 proteins fill in what lies around the CDR3, so the full variable domain reads KAGVTQTPRYLIKTRGQQVTLSCSPISGHRSVSWYQQTPGQGLQFLFEYFSETQRNKGNFPGRFSGRQFSNSRSEMNVSTLELGDSALYLCASSPGGLSHFTDTQYFGPGTRLTVL.